The 24 T cell receptor beta chains listed next were all sequenced from one sample in a study of blood T cell repertoires in COVID-19. Method: immunoSEQ multiplex PCR; TCRdb's copy keeps in-frame clones and lacks some. The sample gives around 26,000 clones, around 93% of which show up once; about 3% is in the top ten. Input material: peripheral blood. These receptors originate from a human donor in a cohort sampled during active COVID-19.

This clone has a single count. The gene calls are TRBV5-6 and TRBJ2-1; possible D gene TRBD2, 5 bases. Germline CDR1 is SGHDT and CDR2 is YYEEEE. V lost 4 bases and J lost 6, with 5 bases in between. The CDR3 extends over 11 amino acids. CDR3: CASSLANEQFF. CDR3 bases: TGTGCCAGCAGCCTAGCCAATGAGCAGTTCTTC.

This sequence joins TRBV7-9 and TRBJ2-3; maybe TRBD1 (7 bases). V was pared by 1 base and J by 3 bases, with 17 bases between. Germline-derived CDR1 and CDR2 are SEHNR and FQNEAQ (reference sequence). The CDR3 sequence is 17 residues long. The CDR3 DNA reads TGTGCCAGCAGCTTAGGGAGGGGGCAGGGAAGGACAGATACGCAGTATTTT. Its protein product is CASSLGRGQGRTDTQYF. Together with reference TRBV7-9 and TRBJ2-3, the CDR3 gives the full variable domain: DTGVSQNPRHKITKRGQNVTFRCDPISEHNRLYWYRQTLGQGPEFLTYFQNEAQLEKSRLLSDRFSAERPKGSFSTLEIQRTEQGDSAMYLCASSLGRGQGRTDTQYFGPGTRLTVL.

The genes are TRBV20-1 and TRBJ2-5; D possibly corresponds to TRBD1 (6 bases). CDR3 length: 12 residues. Trimming shortened V by 3 bases and J by 5 bases, and 10 bases separated the two germline ends. The germline V gene has CDR1 DFQATT and CDR2 SNEGSKA (reference sequence). CDR3 in DNA: TGCAGTGCTAGTTCAGGGGAGGAGACCCAGTACTTC. This encodes CSASSGEETQYF.

The V gene is TRBV4-1, the J gene TRBJ1-1; D call uncertain. This CDR3 is built from 14 residues. The germline gives CDR1 MGHRA, CDR2 YSYEKL. Between the trimmed V and J ends, which lost 1 base and 1 base, there was a span of 7 bases. In DNA, the CDR3 is TGCGCCAGCAGCCAAGGAGGCTGGAACACTGAAGCTTTCTTT. This gives the protein CASSQGGWNTEAFF.

The chain employs TRBV5-1 and TRBJ2-5, with a possible D match to TRBD2 (5 bases). V gave up 5 bases and J gave up 4 bases, with 9 bases separating them. The V gene's germline CDR1 is SGHRS and CDR2 YFSETQ. This CDR3 comprises 12 residues. CDR3 in amino acids: CASRDGVETQYF. In nucleotides, the CDR3 is TGCGCCAGCAGGGACGGGGTAGAGACCCAGTACTTC.

The chain joins TRBV19 to TRBJ1-3; TRBD1 matches 8 bases. Germline CDR1 and CDR2: LNHDA and SQIVND (reference sequence). This CDR3 is 16 amino acids long. V lost 7 bases, J lost 2 bases, and 10 bases stayed unmatched. CDR3 region: CASTTGQGLTGNTIYF. In nucleotides, the CDR3 is TGTGCCAGTACCACCGGACAGGGTCTCACTGGAAACACCATATATTTT.

This clone was observed a single time. This sequence joins TRBV29-1 and TRBJ2-7; 10 bases are a match to TRBD1. The CDR3 is made up of 13 amino acids. V lost 5 bases to trimming and J lost 6 bases; unmatched junction nucleotides: 7. The V gene's germline CDR1 is SQVTM and CDR2 ANQGSEA. The CDR3 sequence is CSVYTGTGAEQYF. In DNA form, the CDR3 reads TGCAGCGTTTATACCGGGACAGGGGCCGAGCAGTACTTC.

This chain joins TRBV18 and TRBJ1-3, with D unclear. Between the trimmed V and J ends, which lost 5 bases and 5 bases, there was a span of 10 bases. The CDR3 contains 13 residues. Germline CDR1 and CDR2: KGHSH and LQKENI. CDR3: CASSSGERNTIYF. As DNA, the CDR3 is TGTGCCAGCTCATCCGGGGAAAGAAACACCATATATTTT.

The V call is TRBV19, the J call TRBJ1-5; 10 bases are a match to TRBD1. Germline-derived CDR1 and CDR2 are LNHDA and SQIVND (reference sequence). The CDR3 length is 15 residues. V dropped 6 bases and J dropped 11; count of bases not matched to a gene: 13. The CDR3 region has the DNA TGTGCCAGTAGCCCAACCGGGACAGGGGAATGGGCCCAGCATTTT. The encoded protein is CASSPTGTGEWAQHF.

The chain is built from TRBV4-2 and TRBJ2-7; the match to TRBD2 covers 7 bases. Germline V gene sequence: CDR1 LGHNA, CDR2 YNFKEQ. The length of the CDR3 is 16 residues. Unmatched junction bases numbered 6, after V lost 1 base and J lost 0 bases. CDR3 DNA sequence: TGTGCCAGCAGCCAAGGAAGCGGGGCCTCCTCCTACGAGCAGTACTTC. Its translation: CASSQGSGASSYEQYF.

V is TRBV19 and J is TRBJ2-7; TRBD1 is a possible D gene (7 bases). The CDR3 length is 17 residues. Trimming pared 4 bases from V and 1 base from J, leaving 20 bases between. CDR1 LNHDA and CDR2 SQIVND come from the germline V gene (reference sequence). The CDR3 is CASSTPGGGAFSYEQYV. The CDR3 bases are TGTGCCAGTAGTACCCCAGGAGGGGGCGCTTTTTCCTACGAGCAGTACGTC.

The chain recombines TRBV5-1 with TRBJ2-7; 7 bases agree with TRBD2. The CDR3 sequence is 13 residues long. The V gene end was trimmed by 0 bases and the J gene end by 10 bases; junction bases not matched to a gene: 7. Germline CDR1 and CDR2: SGHRS and YFSETQ. This CDR3 reads CASSLDRGGEQYF. The CDR3, as DNA: TGCGCCAGCAGCTTGGATAGGGGAGGGGAACAGTACTTC.

V is TRBV7-8 and J is TRBJ2-7; maybe TRBD2 (5 bases). Germline V gene lookup returns CDR1 SGHVS and CDR2 FQNEAQ. Trimming shortened V by 4 bases and J by 6 bases, and 13 bases separated the two germline ends. CDR3 length: 13 residues. Here the CDR3 reads CASSYLGDGEQYF. In DNA form, the CDR3 reads TGTGCCAGCAGCTACCTCGGGGATGGCGAGCAGTACTTC.

The gene calls are TRBV6-5 and TRBJ1-5; D remains unclear. The CDR3 totals 13 residues. V gave up 8 bases and J gave up 4 bases, with 12 bases separating them. The germline V gene encodes CDR1 MNHEY and CDR2 SVGAGI. CDR3 bases: TGTGCCAGCTGTTCAAGGGAGAATCAGCCCCAGCATTTT. Translated, it gives CASCSRENQPQHF.

The sample holds a few counts of this clone. The chain joins TRBV19 to TRBJ1-3, with unresolved D. The CDR3 contains 14 residues. The germline V and J ends were trimmed by 3 bases and 3 bases, with 9 bases remaining between them. The germline V gene has CDR1 LNHDA and CDR2 SQIVND (reference sequence). CDR3 loop: CASSMARYGNTIYF. CDR3 nucleotide sequence: TGTGCCAGTAGTATGGCCCGATATGGAAACACCATATATTTT.

This chain joins TRBV10-2 and TRBJ2-7; 9 bases agree with TRBD2. The CDR3 contains 14 residues. Unmatched junction bases numbered 7, after V lost 6 bases and J lost 4 bases. CDR1 and CDR2 (germline): WSHSY, SAAADI. The CDR3 sequence: CASRDLTSGYEQYV. The CDR3 DNA reads as TGCGCCAGCAGAGACTTGACTAGCGGTTACGAGCAGTACGTC.

The chain employs TRBV7-2 and TRBJ1-2; a possible D gene is TRBD1 (5 bases). The V gene lost 4 bases and the J gene lost 6 bases, with 12 bases spanning the gap. The CDR3 totals 13 residues. CDR1 SGHTA and CDR2 FQGNSA come from the germline V gene. CDR3 sequence reads: CASSSRVTDGYTF. CDR3 coding DNA: TGTGCCAGCAGCTCCAGGGTTACAGATGGCTACACCTTC.

This chain connects TRBV3-1 (or the pseudogene TRBV3-2) to TRBJ2-7; D is uncertain. Germline V gives CDR1 LGHDT, CDR2 YNNKEL (reference sequence). V was trimmed by 0 bases and J by 6 bases, leaving 9 bases between them. This CDR3 has 13 residues. The CDR3 loop reads CASSQETGAEQYF. CDR3 coding DNA: TGTGCCAGCAGCCAAGAAACGGGTGCCGAGCAGTACTTC.

The chain has TRBV5-1 and TRBJ1-5; 7 nucleotides line up with TRBD1. This CDR3 spans 15 amino acids. Looked up from germline, CDR1 is SGHRS and CDR2 is YFSETQ. Trimming took 4 bases from V and 9 from J; bases not matched to a gene: 13. The CDR3 nucleotides are TGCGCCAGCAGCGATGGCCGACAGGGATCGCGGCCCCAGCATTTT. Encoded protein: CASSDGRQGSRPQHF.

The gene calls are TRBV28 and TRBJ1-5, with D uncertain. CDR1 and CDR2 (germline): MDHEN, SYDVKM. With 4 bases removed from V and 3 bases from J, the gap between germline ends came to 19 bases. The CDR3 is 17 amino acids. CDR3 amino acids: CASSSGPPGSLNQPQHF. CDR3 nucleotide sequence: TGTGCCAGCAGTTCGGGCCCTCCGGGGTCCCTCAATCAGCCCCAGCATTTT.

J is TRBJ2-1 and V is TRBV11-2; TRBD1 matches 8 bases. Trimming took 5 bases from V and 0 from J; bases not matched to a gene: 9. Germline CDR1 is SGHAT and CDR2 is FQNNGV. The CDR3 is 17 residues long. CDR3 nucleotide sequence: TGTGCCAGCAGCCAAGCCCCCGGGACAGGCTCCTACAATGAGCAGTTCTTC. As protein: CASSQAPGTGSYNEQFF.

This chain uses TRBV5-5 with TRBJ1-4; D is uncertain. CDR1 and CDR2 (germline): SGHKS, YYEKEE (reference sequence). V lost 3 bases, J lost 8 bases, and 8 bases lay in between. The CDR3 is 12 residues long. The CDR3 sequence: CASSSLEEKLFF. CDR3 DNA: TGTGCCAGCAGCTCGTTGGAGGAAAAACTGTTTTTT.

The J gene is TRBJ2-7, the V gene TRBV7-6; TRBD1 is a possible D gene (6 bases). This CDR3 has 12 residues. V dropped 1 base and J dropped 13 bases, with 14 bases sitting between them. The germline V gene encodes CDR1 SGHVS and CDR2 FNYEAQ. The CDR3 DNA reads TGTGCCAGCAGCTTAGTGGACAGCCTGATCTACGTC. Encoded protein: CASSLVDSLIYV.

The chain links TRBV2 to TRBJ2-7; D gene ambiguous. Per germline, CDR1 SNHLY and CDR2 FYNNEI. Trimming cost V 1 base and J 3 bases, with 13 bases left between them. This CDR3 is built from 15 residues. The DNA for the CDR3 is TGTGCCAGCAGTGAAGGGGCCGCAGGTCGCTACGAGCAGTACGTC. It encodes CASSEGAAGRYEQYV.